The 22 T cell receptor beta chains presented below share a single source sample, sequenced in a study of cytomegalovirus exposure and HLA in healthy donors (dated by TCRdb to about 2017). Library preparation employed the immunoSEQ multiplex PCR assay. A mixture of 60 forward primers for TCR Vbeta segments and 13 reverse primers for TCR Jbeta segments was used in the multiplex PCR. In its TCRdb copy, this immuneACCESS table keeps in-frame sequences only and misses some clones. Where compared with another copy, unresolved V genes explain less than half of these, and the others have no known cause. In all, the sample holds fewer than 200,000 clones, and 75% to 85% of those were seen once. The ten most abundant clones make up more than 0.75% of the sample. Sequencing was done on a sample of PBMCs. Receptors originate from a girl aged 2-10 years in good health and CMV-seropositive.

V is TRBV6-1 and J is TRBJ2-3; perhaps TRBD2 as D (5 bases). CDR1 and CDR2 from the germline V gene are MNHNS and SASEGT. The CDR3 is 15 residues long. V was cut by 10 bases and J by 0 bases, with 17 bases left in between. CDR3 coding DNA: TGTGCCATCGGGAACACACCTACTAGCACAGATACGCAGTATTTT. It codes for CAIGNTPTSTDTQYF.

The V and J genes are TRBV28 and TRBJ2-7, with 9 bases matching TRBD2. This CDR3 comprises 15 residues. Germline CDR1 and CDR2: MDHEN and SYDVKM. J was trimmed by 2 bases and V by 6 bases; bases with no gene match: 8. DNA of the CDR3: TGTGCCAGCAGCTCACCGGCGGGAGGGCCCTACGAGCAGTACTTC. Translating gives CASSSPAGGPYEQYF. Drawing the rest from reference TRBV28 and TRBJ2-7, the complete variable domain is DVKVTQSSRYLVKRTGEKVFLECVQDMDHENMFWYRQDPGLGLRLIYFSYDVKMKEKGDIPEGYSVSREKKERFSLILESASTNQTSMYLCASSSPAGGPYEQYFGPGTRLTVT.

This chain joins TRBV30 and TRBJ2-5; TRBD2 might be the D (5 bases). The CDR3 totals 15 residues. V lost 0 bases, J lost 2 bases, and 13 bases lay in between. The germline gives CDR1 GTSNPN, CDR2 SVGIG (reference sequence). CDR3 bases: TGTGCCTGGAGTGTGCGTGGGAGTTGGCAAGAGACCCAGTACTTC. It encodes CAWSVRGSWQETQYF.

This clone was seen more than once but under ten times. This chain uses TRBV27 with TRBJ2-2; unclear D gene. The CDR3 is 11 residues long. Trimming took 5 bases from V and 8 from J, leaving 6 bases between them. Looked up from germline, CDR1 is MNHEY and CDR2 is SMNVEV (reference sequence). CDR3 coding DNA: TGTGCCAGCAGTCGCTATGGGGAGCTGTTTTTT. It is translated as CASSRYGELFF.

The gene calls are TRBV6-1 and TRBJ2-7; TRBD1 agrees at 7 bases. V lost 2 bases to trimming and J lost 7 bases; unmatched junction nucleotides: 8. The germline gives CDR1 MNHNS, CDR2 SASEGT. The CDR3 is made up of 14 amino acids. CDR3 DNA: TGTGCCAGCAGTGAAATCGGACAGGCCCGTGAGCAGTACTTC. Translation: CASSEIGQAREQYF.

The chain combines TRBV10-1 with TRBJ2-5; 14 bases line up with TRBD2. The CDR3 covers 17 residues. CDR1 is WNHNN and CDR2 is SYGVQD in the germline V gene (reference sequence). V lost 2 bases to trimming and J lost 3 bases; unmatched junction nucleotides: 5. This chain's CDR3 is CASSETPGLAGEETQYF. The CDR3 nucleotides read TGCGCCAGCAGTGAGACTCCGGGACTAGCGGGAGAAGAGACCCAGTACTTC.

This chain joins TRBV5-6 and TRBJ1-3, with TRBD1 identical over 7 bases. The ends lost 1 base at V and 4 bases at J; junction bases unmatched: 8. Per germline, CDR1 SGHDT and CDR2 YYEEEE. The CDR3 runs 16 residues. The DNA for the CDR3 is TGTGCCAGCAGCTTGACTACAGGGGAGTGGGGAAACACCATATATTTT. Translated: CASSLTTGEWGNTIYF.

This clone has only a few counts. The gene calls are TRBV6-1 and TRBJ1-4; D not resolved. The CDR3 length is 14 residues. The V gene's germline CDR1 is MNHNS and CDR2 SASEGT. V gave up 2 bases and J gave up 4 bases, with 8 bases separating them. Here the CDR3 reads CASSESMVNEKLFF. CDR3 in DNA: TGTGCCAGCAGTGAATCTATGGTTAATGAAAAACTGTTTTTT.

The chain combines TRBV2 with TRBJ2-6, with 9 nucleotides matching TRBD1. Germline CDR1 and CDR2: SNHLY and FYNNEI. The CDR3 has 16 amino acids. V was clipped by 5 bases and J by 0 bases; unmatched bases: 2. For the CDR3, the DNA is TGTGCCAGCAGTCCGACAGGGGGCTCTGGGGCCAACGTCCTGACTTTC. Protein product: CASSPTGGSGANVLTF.

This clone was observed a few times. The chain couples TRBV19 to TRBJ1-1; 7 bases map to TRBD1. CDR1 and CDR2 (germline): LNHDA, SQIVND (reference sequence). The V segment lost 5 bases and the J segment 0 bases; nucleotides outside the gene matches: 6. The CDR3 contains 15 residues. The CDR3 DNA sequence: TGTGCCAGTAGTCCCGGGGGACAGTTGAACACTGAAGCTTTCTTT. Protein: CASSPGGQLNTEAFF.

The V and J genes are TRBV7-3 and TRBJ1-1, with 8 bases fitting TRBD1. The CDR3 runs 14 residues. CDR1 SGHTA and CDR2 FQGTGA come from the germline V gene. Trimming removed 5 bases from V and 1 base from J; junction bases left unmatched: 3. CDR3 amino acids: CASSQGTGNTEAFF. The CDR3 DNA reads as TGTGCCAGCAGCCAGGGGACAGGGAACACTGAAGCTTTCTTT.

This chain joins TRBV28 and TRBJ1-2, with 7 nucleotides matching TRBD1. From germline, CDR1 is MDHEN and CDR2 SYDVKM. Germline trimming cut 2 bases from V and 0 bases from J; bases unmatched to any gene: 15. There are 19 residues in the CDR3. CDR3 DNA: TGTGCCAGCAGTTTACTCAACCTACAGGGGAAAGGCTCTAACTATGGCTACACCTTC. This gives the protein CASSLLNLQGKGSNYGYTF.

CDR3 nucleotide sequence: TGTGCCTGGAGTGGAACCGACAGGTTACCAAGCAATCAGCCCCAGCATTTT. Amino acids: CAWSGTDRLPSNQPQHF. This chain links TRBV30 with TRBJ1-5, with a weak D call TRBD1 (6 bases). This CDR3 is 17 amino acids long. V dropped 1 base and J dropped 1 base, with 17 bases sitting between them. Germline CDR1 is GTSNPN and CDR2 is SVGIG (reference sequence). Based on the CDR3 plus reference TRBV30 and TRBJ1-5, the full variable domain is SQTIHQWPATLVQPVGSPLSLECTVEGTSNPNLYWYRQAAGRGLQLLFYSVGIGQISSEVPQNLSASRPQDRQFILSSKKLLLSDSGFYLCAWSGTDRLPSNQPQHFGDGTRLSIL.

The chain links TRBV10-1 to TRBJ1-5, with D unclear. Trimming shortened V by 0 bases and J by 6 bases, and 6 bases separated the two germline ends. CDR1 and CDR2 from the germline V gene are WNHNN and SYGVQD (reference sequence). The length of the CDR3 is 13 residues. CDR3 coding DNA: TGCGCCAGCAGTGAGTCGAGGAGTCAGCCCCAGCATTTT. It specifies CASSESRSQPQHF.

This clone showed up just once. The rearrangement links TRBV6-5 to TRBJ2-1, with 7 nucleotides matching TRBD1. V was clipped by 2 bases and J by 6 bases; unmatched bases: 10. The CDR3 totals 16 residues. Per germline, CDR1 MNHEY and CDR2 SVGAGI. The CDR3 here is CASSYLHRGRGNEQFF. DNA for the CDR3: TGTGCCAGCAGTTACCTCCACAGGGGAAGGGGCAATGAGCAGTTCTTC.

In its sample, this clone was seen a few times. The CDR3 DNA reads TGTGCCAGCAGCTTAGATCAGGGGCAAGAAGCTTTCTTT. Protein: CASSLDQGQEAFF. The V gene is TRBV7-9, the J gene TRBJ1-1, with D possibly matching TRBD1 (6 bases). Germline lookup yields CDR1 SEHNR and CDR2 FQNEAQ (reference sequence). V lost 1 base and J 8 bases, leaving 11 bases between the germline ends. The CDR3 contains 13 residues.

CDR3: CASSRPLAGDRSYNEQFF. CDR3 nucleotides: TGCGCCAGCAGCCGGCCGCTAGCGGGAGACCGTTCCTACAATGAGCAGTTCTTC. The rearrangement joins TRBV4-1 to TRBJ2-1; 10 nucleotides match TRBD2. CDR3 length: 18 amino acids. The J segment lost 1 base and the V segment lost 4 bases, leaving 10 bases of the junction unmatched. Germline assignment: CDR1 MGHRA and CDR2 YSYEKL.

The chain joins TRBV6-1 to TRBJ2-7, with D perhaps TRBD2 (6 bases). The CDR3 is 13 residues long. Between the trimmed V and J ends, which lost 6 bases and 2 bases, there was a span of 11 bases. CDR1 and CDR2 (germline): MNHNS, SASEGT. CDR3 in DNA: TGTGCCAGCAGACGGGACTCCCCCTACGAGCAGTACTTC. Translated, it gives CASRRDSPYEQYF.

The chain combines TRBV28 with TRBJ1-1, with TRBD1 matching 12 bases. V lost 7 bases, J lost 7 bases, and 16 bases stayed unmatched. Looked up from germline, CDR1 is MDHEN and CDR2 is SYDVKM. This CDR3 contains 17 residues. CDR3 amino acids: CASTPGGQGARTLEAFF. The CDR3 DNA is TGTGCCAGCACCCCAGGGGGACAGGGGGCTAGGACGCTTGAAGCTTTCTTT.

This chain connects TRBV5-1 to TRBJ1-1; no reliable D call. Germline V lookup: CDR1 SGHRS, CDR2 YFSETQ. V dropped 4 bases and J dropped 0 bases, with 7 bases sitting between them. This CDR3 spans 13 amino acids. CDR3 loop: CASSAGMNTEAFF. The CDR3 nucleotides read TGCGCCAGCAGCGCAGGAATGAACACTGAAGCTTTCTTT.

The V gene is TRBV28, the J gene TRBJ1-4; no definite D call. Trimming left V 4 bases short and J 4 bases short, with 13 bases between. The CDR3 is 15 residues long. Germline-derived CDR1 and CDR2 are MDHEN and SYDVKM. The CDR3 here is CASSSSTQINEKLFF. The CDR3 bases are TGTGCCAGCAGTTCCTCGACACAGATTAATGAAAAACTGTTTTTT.

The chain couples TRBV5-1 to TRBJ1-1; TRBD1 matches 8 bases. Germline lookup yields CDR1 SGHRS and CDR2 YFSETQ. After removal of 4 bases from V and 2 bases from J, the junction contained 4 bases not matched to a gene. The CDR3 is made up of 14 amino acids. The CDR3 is CASSPGTGNTEAFF. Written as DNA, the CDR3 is TGCGCCAGCAGCCCCGGGACAGGAAACACTGAAGCTTTCTTT.